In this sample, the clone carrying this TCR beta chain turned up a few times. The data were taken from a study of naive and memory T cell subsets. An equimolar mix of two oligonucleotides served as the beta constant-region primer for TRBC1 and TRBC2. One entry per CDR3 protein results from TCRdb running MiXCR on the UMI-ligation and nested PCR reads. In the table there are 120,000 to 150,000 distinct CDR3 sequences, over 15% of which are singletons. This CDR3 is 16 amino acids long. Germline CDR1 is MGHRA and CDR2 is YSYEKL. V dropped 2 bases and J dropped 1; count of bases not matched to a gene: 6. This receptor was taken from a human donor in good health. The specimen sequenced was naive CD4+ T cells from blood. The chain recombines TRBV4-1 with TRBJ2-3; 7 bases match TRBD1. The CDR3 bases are TGCGCCAGCAGCCAAATGACAGGGTTCGGCACAGATACGCAGTATTTT. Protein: CASSQMTGFGTDTQYF.